This is a list of T cell receptor beta chains from one sample in a study of T cell responses to AZD1222 COVID-19 vaccine. Assay: immunoSEQ multiplex PCR; the TCRdb copy retains only in-frame clones and omits some. The sample includes tens of thousands of clones, about 87% seen only once; the top ten take roughly 2.5%. The source material was peripheral blood, sampled 28 days after the second AZD1222 dose. Receptors originate from an adult who received the AZD1222 COVID-19 vaccine. The CDR3 runs from the conserved cysteine through the conserved F or W. D genes are given only for firm matches. Only part of the rows carry a size: once, few, many, or a class if the clone is expanded.

d_gene | j_gene | abundance | v_gene | len | CDR3aa | CDR3nt
- | TRBJ2-1 | - | TRBV15 | 16 | CATSTKGGEAYNEQFF | TGTGCCACCAGCACAAAAGGGGGGGAGGCCTACAATGAGCAGTTCTTC
TRBD1 | TRBJ2-2 | - | TRBV11-3 | 15 | CASSSSRGPTGELFF | TGTGCCAGCAGCTCATCCAGGGGGCCGACCGGGGAGCTGTTTTTT
- | TRBJ2-7 | - | TRBV5-1 | 15 | CASSLGTGGFHEQYF | TGCGCCAGCAGCTTGGGAACAGGTGGGTTCCACGAGCAGTACTTC
- | TRBJ2-1 | - | TRBV2 | 14 | CASRVARSYNEQFF | TGTGCCAGCAGGGTAGCGCGCTCCTACAATGAGCAGTTCTTC
- | TRBJ2-3 | - | TRBV29-1 | 13 | CSVDLRGTDTQYF | TGCAGCGTTGACCTCCGCGGCACAGATACGCAGTATTTT
- | TRBJ2-3 | - | TRBV2 | 15 | CASSALGTGMDTQYF | TGTGCCAGCAGCGCCTTAGGGACTGGGATGGATACGCAGTATTTT
TRBD2 | TRBJ2-1 | - | TRBV5-1 | 17 | CASSFGLAGGLGNEQFF | TGCGCCAGCAGCTTTGGACTAGCGGGAGGGCTCGGCAATGAGCAGTTCTTC
TRBD1 | TRBJ1-4 | - | TRBV28 | 16 | CASSSPGTGPNEKLFF | TGTGCCAGCAGTTCCCCCGGGACAGGGCCAAATGAAAAACTGTTTTTT
- | TRBJ1-5 | - | TRBV10-2 | 14 | CASRRGGSNQPQHF | TGCGCCAGCAGGCGGGGGGGTAGCAATCAGCCCCAGCATTTT
- | TRBJ2-7 | - | TRBV3-1/TRBV3-2 | 14 | CASSLRGETYEQYF | TGTGCCAGCAGCCTCAGGGGGGAAACCTACGAGCAGTACTTC
- | TRBJ1-3 | - | TRBV19 | 16 | CASSTDPGGAGNTIYF | TGTGCCAGTAGTACAGACCCGGGGGGAGCTGGAAACACCATATATTTT
- | TRBJ1-1 | - | TRBV5-1 | 16 | CASSLLLVGGNTEAFF | TGCGCCAGCAGCTTGCTTCTGGTGGGAGGGAACACTGAAGCTTTCTTT
TRBD1 | TRBJ1-2 | once | TRBV18 | 15 | CASSPPTGGAIGYTF | TGTGCCAGCTCACCGCCAACAGGGGGCGCGATCGGCTACACCTTC
TRBD1 | TRBJ1-2 | - | TRBV6-5 | 13 | CASRKQGAGGYTF | TGTGCCAGCAGAAAACAGGGGGCGGGTGGCTACACCTTC
TRBD2 | TRBJ2-3 | - | TRBV19 | 15 | CASSMVVAGADTQYF | TGTGCCAGTAGTATGGTGGTAGCGGGGGCAGATACGCAGTATTTT
- | TRBJ1-3 | - | TRBV30 | 14 | CARSAGSSGNTIYF | TGTGCCCGGTCGGCGGGCAGCTCTGGAAACACCATATATTTT
TRBD1 | TRBJ1-5 | - | TRBV6-5 | 14 | CASSWTGGNQPQHF | TGTGCCAGCAGTTGGACAGGGGGCAATCAGCCCCAGCATTTT
- | TRBJ2-3 | - | TRBV2 | 15 | CASSAGAGWTDTQYF | TGTGCCTCCTCGGCCGGGGCGGGCTGGACAGATACGCAGTATTTT
TRBD1 | TRBJ2-7 | - | TRBV7-6 | 13 | CASSRGTAYEQYF | TGTGCCAGCAGCCGTGGGACAGCCTACGAGCAGTACTTC
- | TRBJ2-3 | - | TRBV18 | 14 | CASSPLQATDTQYF | TGTGCCAGCTCACCACTTCAGGCCACAGATACGCAGTATTTT
- | TRBJ2-7 | - | TRBV2 | 15 | CASRFYRDNSYEQYF | TGTGCCAGCAGATTTTATCGGGACAACTCCTACGAGCAGTACTTC
- | TRBJ2-1 | - | TRBV9 | 15 | CASSVRGDPYNEQFF | TGTGCCAGCAGCGTCCGCGGGGACCCCTACAATGAGCAGTTCTTC
TRBD1 | TRBJ2-2 | - | TRBV9 | 15 | CASSGQGANTGELFF | TGTGCCAGCAGCGGACAGGGGGCGAACACCGGGGAGCTGTTTTTT
- | TRBJ2-5 | - | TRBV28 | 14 | CASSLRQGGETQYF | TGTGCCAGCAGTTTACGGCAGGGTGGGGAGACCCAGTACTTC
TRBD1 | TRBJ2-2 | - | TRBV9 | 14 | CASSVEGGAGELFF | TGTGCCAGCAGCGTAGAAGGGGGCGCCGGGGAGCTGTTTTTT
- | TRBJ1-6 | few | TRBV27 | 15 | CASTPMSGWGSPLHF | TGTGCCAGCACCCCCATGAGCGGGTGGGGATCACCCCTCCACTTT
- | TRBJ2-7 | - | TRBV14 | 12 | CASSQGPYEQYF | TGTGCCAGCAGCCAAGGCCCCTACGAGCAGTACTTC
- | TRBJ1-2 | - | TRBV21-1 | 15 | CASSEGQGLHYGYTF | TGTGCCAGCAGCGAAGGACAGGGCCTCCACTATGGCTACACCTTC
- | TRBJ2-2 | - | TRBV2 | 16 | CASSEATMSNTGELFF | TGTGCCAGCAGTGAAGCCACGATGTCGAACACCGGGGAGCTGTTTTTT